Each of the 10 T cell receptor beta chains below was sequenced from the same sample in a study of early T cells in non-severe SARS-CoV-2 infection. TCRdb called the 5' RACE reads again in MiXCR, with one record for every CDR3 protein. The table includes fewer than 25,000 distinct CDR3 sequences, around 3.3% detected once. The sequenced sample was whole blood. All receptors derive from an adult who was a healthcare worker with PCR-confirmed SARS-CoV-2 infection or an uninfected control (not recorded which).

This clonotype was observed many times. At one of its ends the junction is not consistent with the germline gene, which may arise from a read error. The chain joins TRBV6-2 or TRBV6-3 to TRBJ2-1; 10 positions match TRBD2. The CDR3 loop spans 11 amino acids. Germline V gene sequence: CDR1 MNHEY, CDR2 SVGEGT. The CDR3 loop reads CASSWTSGRLF. The CDR3 nucleotides are TGTGCCAGCAGTTGGACTAGCGGAAGGCTCTTC.

This clonotype has only a few counts. The genes are TRBV7-3 and TRBJ2-1; 10 nucleotides line up with TRBD2. Losses at the gene ends were 5 bases for V and 4 bases for J; bases not matched to a gene: 5. This CDR3 has 15 amino acids. Germline assignment: CDR1 SGHTA and CDR2 FQGTGA. Here the CDR3 DNA reads TGTGCCAGCAGCCTCCTAGCGGGGGCATACAATGAGCAGTTCTTC. Amino acids: CASSLLAGAYNEQFF.

This clonotype came up many times. The chain uses TRBV20-1 and TRBJ1-2, with 10 bases identical to TRBD1. V lost 6 bases, J lost 4 bases, and 8 bases stayed unmatched. The CDR3 is made up of 14 amino acids. Germline assignment: CDR1 DFQATT and CDR2 SNEGSKA (reference sequence). The CDR3: CSAPGGDRGYGYTF. CDR3 bases: TGCAGTGCACCCGGAGGGGACAGGGGCTATGGCTACACCTTC.

Ten or more counts support this clonotype. The gene calls are TRBV30 and TRBJ1-1; D possibly corresponds to TRBD1 (6 bases). The CDR3 has 11 amino acids. The ends were cut back, 7 bases at V and 10 bases at J, with 16 bases in the middle. Per the germline V gene, CDR1 is GTSNPN and CDR2 is SVGIG (reference sequence). CDR3: CALTLGGGAFF. The CDR3, as DNA: TGTGCCTTAACGTTAGGAGGGGGAGCTTTCTTT.

On this clonotype: A read error may explain this, as a much larger clone is one base away. This chain uses TRBV5-1 with TRBJ2-2, with a tentative D call TRBD2 (5 bases). CDR3 length equals 13 residues. The germline V gene has CDR1 SGHRS and CDR2 YFSETQ. This CDR3 reads CASSVRGTGKLFF. DNA for the CDR3: TGCGCCAGCAGCGTCCGAGGCACCGGGAAGCTGTTTTTT.

The chain has TRBV2 and TRBJ1-4; D is uncertain. Trimming stripped 8 bases from V and 7 bases from J, with 14 bases between. The CDR3 runs to 13 residues. CDR1 is SNHLY and CDR2 is FYNNEI in the germline V gene. The CDR3 region is CASESRTPEKLFF. CDR3 DNA sequence: TGTGCCAGCGAATCCAGGACCCCTGAAAAACTGTTTTTT.

This clonotype was seen ten or more times. The chain uses TRBV12-3 or TRBV12-4 and TRBJ2-3; no clear D. The CDR3 sequence is 14 residues long. The V gene lost 6 bases and the J gene lost 5 bases, with 15 bases spanning the gap. The CDR3: CASSFLGSGDTQYF. CDR3 in DNA: TGTGCCAGCAGCTTCCTGGGGTCGGGAGATACGCAGTATTTT.

There are many counts of this clonotype. This chain joins TRBV6-2 or TRBV6-3 and TRBJ1-1, with 8 positions matching TRBD1. Germline CDR1 reads MNHEY; CDR2 reads SVGEGT. The V segment lost 7 bases and the J segment 3 bases; nucleotides outside the gene matches: 1. The CDR3 is 12 residues long. CDR3 coding DNA: TGTGCCAGCAACAGGGGGGACACTGAAGCTTTCTTT. Translating gives CASNRGDTEAFF.

This clonotype showed up many times. V and J are TRBV5-4 and TRBJ1-2; a possible D gene is TRBD1 (6 bases). The V gene's germline CDR1 is SGHNT and CDR2 YYREEE (reference sequence). The V end lost 0 bases, the J end lost 0 bases, and 12 bases lay between the germline ends. This CDR3 spans 16 amino acids. CDR3 sequence reads: CASSLGGGAPNYGYTF. The DNA of the CDR3 is TGTGCCAGCAGCTTGGGTGGGGGCGCTCCTAACTATGGCTACACCTTC. The full variable domain, its missing parts supplied by reference TRBV5-4 and TRBJ1-2, is ETGVTQSPTHLIKTRGQQVTLRCSSQSGHNTVSWYQQALGQGPQFIFQYYREEENGRGNFPPRFSGLQFPNYSSELNVNALELDDSALYLCASSLGGGAPNYGYTFGSGTRLTVV.

This clonotype was found many times. The chain carries TRBV20-1 and TRBJ2-7, with D possibly being TRBD2 (5 bases). Trimming stripped 1 base from V and 0 bases from J, with 13 bases between. The CDR3 is made up of 15 amino acids. Germline V CDR1 and CDR2: DFQATT, SNEGSKA (reference sequence). CDR3 coding DNA: TGCAGTGCTAGAGGTCCGACGGGGAGCTCCTACGAGCAGTACTTC. Residues: CSARGPTGSSYEQYF.